This TCR beta chain was captured by sequencing in a study of cytomegalovirus exposure and HLA in healthy donors. Notes on the study in general: An analysis that was carried out later associated some 17,000 TCR beta sequences with HLA alleles at 0.05 false discovery rate. Cytomegalovirus association was assigned to some 160 TCR beta chains. In an earlier analysis, in some 600 donors, most V segments appeared productive either ~90% or ~30% of the time.

Details on this clone: Antigen unknown.

Germline V gene lookup returns CDR1 SGDLS and CDR2 YYNGEE. The CDR3 is made up of 15 amino acids. Deletions cut 0 bases from V and 0 bases from J, with 9 bases between. PCR used 60 Vbeta primers and 13 Jbeta primers. Measured with immunoSEQ multiplex PCR; TCRdb has only the in-frame clones, and not every one. The sample has 130,000 to 150,000 clones; about 80% are singletons. These donors counted as nominally healthy when sampled, but unrecorded immune exposures were likely. The source material was PBMCs. The chain links TRBV9 to TRBJ1-1, with D tentatively TRBD1 (5 bases). The receptor comes from a woman aged 18-30 years in good health and CMV-seropositive. In DNA form, the CDR3 reads TGTGCCAGCAGCGTAGTTGCGGGGCTGAACACTGAAGCTTTCTTT. This gives the protein CASSVVAGLNTEAFF.